The 25 T cell receptor beta chains listed next were all sequenced from one sample in a study of T cell responses to AZD1222 COVID-19 vaccine. Only in-frame clones appear in the TCRdb table, and some are missing; sequencing was by immunoSEQ multiplex PCR. The table lists some 150,000 clones, over 85% of them singletons. The specimen was peripheral blood, collected on day 0 of AZD1222 vaccination. The receptors were sampled from an adult in good health.

CDR3 nucleotide sequence: TGTGCCAGTACCGATCGGGGGGACAGGGTATATGGCTACACCTTC. It encodes CASTDRGDRVYGYTF. The chain joins TRBV19 to TRBJ1-2; 9 bases are shared with TRBD1. The CDR3 loop spans 15 amino acids. The trim removed 7 bases at V and 5 bases at J, leaving 11 bases unmatched. From germline, CDR1 is LNHDA and CDR2 SQIVND (reference sequence).

For the CDR3, the DNA is TGTGCCAGTAGTATAGGGTGGGCCGCCGACCAAGCTAACTATGGCTACACCTTC. Residues: CASSIGWAADQANYGYTF. V is TRBV19 and J is TRBJ1-2; D gene unclear. The V end lost 1 base, the J end lost 0 bases, and 18 bases lay between the germline ends. The CDR3 consists of 18 residues. Germline V gene sequence: CDR1 LNHDA, CDR2 SQIVND (reference sequence).

The chain couples TRBV9 to TRBJ2-1; no definite D call. Per germline, CDR1 SGDLS and CDR2 YYNGEE. V gave up 4 bases and J gave up 4 bases, with 12 bases separating them. The CDR3 has 14 amino acids. In DNA form, the CDR3 reads TGTGCCAGCAGCCCACCGATCGGGTACAATGAGCAGTTCTTC. Amino acid sequence: CASSPPIGYNEQFF.

This clone was recorded a few times. CDR3 protein: CASSQATSGVRYF. The CDR3 coding sequence is TGTGCCAGCAGCCAAGCGACTAGCGGGGTCAGGTACTTC. The chain recombines TRBV3-1 (or the pseudogene TRBV3-2) with TRBJ2-5; 11 bases agree with TRBD2. Germline V gives CDR1 LGHDT, CDR2 YNNKEL (reference sequence). V was clipped by 1 base and J by 13 bases; unmatched bases: 5. The CDR3 length is 13 residues.

The genes are TRBV6-5 and TRBJ2-7; a weak D match, TRBD1 (5 bases). CDR1 MNHEY and CDR2 SVGAGI come from the germline V gene. Trimming left V 10 bases short and J 1 base short, with 20 bases between. This CDR3 region has 15 residues. CDR3 sequence: CATQAQEMGSYEQYF. For the CDR3, the DNA is TGTGCCACACAGGCGCAGGAAATGGGGTCCTACGAGCAGTACTTC.

This chain uses TRBV7-2 with TRBJ2-1, with 12 nucleotides matching TRBD2. This CDR3 has 16 amino acids. With 5 bases clipped from V and 0 bases from J, the junction kept 2 bases outside the gene matches. CDR1 is SGHTA and CDR2 is FQGNSA in the germline V gene. CDR3 sequence (DNA): TGTGCCAGCAGCGCGACTAGCGGGAGCTCCTACAATGAGCAGTTCTTC. Translating gives CASSATSGSSYNEQFF.

This chain connects TRBV27 to TRBJ2-7, with D perhaps assigned TRBD1 or TRBD2 (5 bases each). V lost 3 bases, J lost 3 bases, and 9 bases lay in between. Germline V lookup: CDR1 MNHEY, CDR2 SMNVEV (reference sequence). This CDR3 has 13 amino acids. The chain's CDR3 is CASSFRDGYEQYF. CDR3 coding DNA: TGTGCCAGCAGTTTCCGGGACGGCTACGAGCAGTACTTC.

V is TRBV5-1 and J is TRBJ1-3, with a possible D match to TRBD1 (5 bases). The CDR3 has 15 amino acids. Between the trimmed V and J ends, which lost 3 bases and 4 bases, there was a span of 14 bases. Germline CDR1 SGHRS, CDR2 YFSETQ. CDR3 amino acids: CASSSQGDRGNTIYF. The CDR3 coding sequence is TGCGCCAGCAGCTCCCAGGGCGATCGAGGAAACACCATATATTTT.

CDR3 nucleotides: TGTGCCAGCAGTTCTATCTCTGGGGCCAACGTCCTGACTTTC. It encodes CASSSISGANVLTF. J is TRBJ2-6 and V is TRBV27; the D is unclear. The CDR3 totals 14 residues. From germline, CDR1 is MNHEY and CDR2 SMNVEV (reference sequence). Trimming removed 4 bases from V and 0 bases from J, with 4 bases in between.

DNA of the CDR3: TGTGCCAGTACGGGGGGGCGTCGCAATCAGCCCCAGCATTTT. The encoded protein is CASTGGRRNQPQHF. The chain combines TRBV19 with TRBJ1-5; D is possibly TRBD1 (6 bases). The CDR3 runs 14 residues. Germline-derived CDR1 and CDR2 are LNHDA and SQIVND (reference sequence). V lost 7 bases and J lost 2, with 12 bases in between. The full variable domain, its missing parts supplied by reference TRBV19 and TRBJ1-5, is DGGITQSPKYLFRKEGQNVTLSCEQNLNHDAMYWYRQDPGQGLRLIYYSQIVNDFQKGDIAEGYSVSREKKESFPLTVTSAQKNPTAFYLCASTGGRRNQPQHFGDGTRLSIL.

The rearrangement uses TRBV5-1 and TRBJ1-1; TRBD1 matches 8 bases. V dropped 2 bases and J dropped 7; count of bases not matched to a gene: 1. There are 12 residues in the CDR3. CDR1 and CDR2 (germline): SGHRS, YFSETQ. In DNA form, the CDR3 reads TGCGCCAGCAGCTTCAGGGGGCTTGAAGCTTTCTTT. It translates to CASSFRGLEAFF.

The chain uses TRBV30 and TRBJ1-1; possible D gene TRBD1, 5 bases. Germline lookup yields CDR1 GTSNPN and CDR2 SVGIG (reference sequence). The CDR3 has 14 residues. V was clipped by 3 bases and J by 3 bases, with 14 bases between them. The chain's CDR3 is CAWSHRLGHTEAFF. The CDR3 DNA reads as TGTGCCTGGAGCCACCGCCTGGGGCACACTGAAGCTTTCTTT.

The chain carries TRBV7-8 and TRBJ1-5; no firm D call. There are 14 residues in the CDR3. The V end lost 1 base, the J end lost 3 bases, and 7 bases lay between the germline ends. Germline CDR1 SGHVS, CDR2 FQNEAQ. CDR3 in amino acids: CASSLGGINQPQHF. The CDR3 coding sequence is TGTGCCAGCAGCTTAGGGGGAATCAATCAGCCCCAGCATTTT. The full variable domain, in which reference TRBV7-8 and TRBJ1-5 provide the parts outside the CDR3, is GAGVSQSPRYKVAKRGQDVALRCDPISGHVSLFWYQQALGQGPEFLTYFQNEAQLDKSGLPSDRFFAERPEGSVSTLKIQRTQQEDSAVYLCASSLGGINQPQHFGDGTRLSIL.

This chain links TRBV9 with TRBJ1-2; D call uncertain. The CDR3 is 15 amino acids. The germline V gene has CDR1 SGDLS and CDR2 YYNGEE. The V end lost 0 bases, the J end lost 2 bases, and 11 bases lay between the germline ends. DNA for the CDR3: TGTGCCAGCAGCGTAGAGCGGCAAGAGAACTATGGCTACACCTTC. It codes for CASSVERQENYGYTF.

J is TRBJ1-2 and V is TRBV19, with D possibly TRBD1 on 6 matching bases. In germline, CDR1 is LNHDA, CDR2 SQIVND (reference sequence). CDR3 size: 12 residues. V was cut by 8 bases and J by 4 bases, with 11 bases left in between. The CDR3: CASLGGPYGYTF. The CDR3 nucleotides read TGTGCCAGTTTGGGGGGGCCCTATGGCTACACCTTC.

This sequence joins TRBV2 and TRBJ2-1, with D tentatively TRBD2 (6 bases). Germline V CDR1 and CDR2: SNHLY, FYNNEI. V lost 8 bases, J lost 6 bases, and 23 bases lay in between. CDR3 length: 16 residues. The DNA of the CDR3 is TGTGCCAGCCCTCTCAGGAGCGGGCCGCTGAGCAATGAGCAGTTCTTC. It specifies CASPLRSGPLSNEQFF. The variable domain in full, completed from reference TRBV2 and TRBJ2-1, reads EPEVTQTPSHQVTQMGQEVILRCVPISNHLYFYWYRQILGQKVEFLVSFYNNEISEKSEIFDDQFSVERPDGSNFTLKIRSTKLEDSAMYFCASPLRSGPLSNEQFFGPGTRLTVL.

The chain uses TRBV11-2 and TRBJ2-5; either TRBD1 or TRBD2 may supply D (5 bases each). The V end lost 6 bases, the J end lost 1 base, and 9 bases lay between the germline ends. The germline V gene encodes CDR1 SGHAT and CDR2 FQNNGV. The CDR3 spans 13 residues. The CDR3 DNA reads as TGTGCCAGCAGTTCCGGGACCCAAGAGACCCAGTACTTC. Its protein product is CASSSGTQETQYF.

V is TRBV9 and J is TRBJ1-2, with 9 bases lining up with TRBD1. The CDR3 contains 15 residues. The germline gives CDR1 SGDLS, CDR2 YYNGEE. V lost 0 bases to trimming and J lost 4 bases; unmatched junction nucleotides: 4. The CDR3 here is CASSVATGGVYGYTF. The CDR3 coding sequence is TGTGCCAGCAGCGTAGCAACAGGGGGCGTCTATGGCTACACCTTC.

The V gene is TRBV5-4, the J gene TRBJ2-2; the D call may be TRBD1 or TRBD2 (5 bases each). This CDR3 comprises 15 residues. The germline CDR1 and CDR2 sequences are SGHNT and YYREEE (reference sequence). V shed 0 bases and J shed 2 bases, with 8 bases lying between them. For the CDR3, the DNA is TGTGCCAGCAGCTTGGAGGGACCCAACACCGGGGAGCTGTTTTTT. This translates into CASSLEGPNTGELFF.

The rearrangement links TRBV14 to TRBJ1-1; D gene ambiguous. Germline CDR1 SGHDN, CDR2 FVKESK. The CDR3 is made up of 13 amino acids. V lost 3 bases, J lost 0 bases, and 5 bases lay in between. CDR3 loop: CASSQTVNTEAFF. CDR3 nucleotide sequence: TGTGCCAGCAGCCAGACCGTGAACACTGAAGCTTTCTTT. Full variable domain (remainder filled in from reference TRBV14 and TRBJ1-1): EAGVTQFPSHSVIEKGQTVTLRCDPISGHDNLYWYRRVMGKEIKFLLHFVKESKQDESGMPNNRFLAERTGGTYSTLKVQPAELEDSGVYFCASSQTVNTEAFFGQGTRLTVV.

The rearrangement joins TRBV28 to TRBJ2-5; possibly TRBD1 for D (6 bases). Between the trimmed V and J ends, which lost 7 bases and 3 bases, there was a span of 15 bases. CDR1 MDHEN and CDR2 SYDVKM come from the germline V gene. The CDR3 extends over 14 amino acids. Here the CDR3 reads CASIPGGQEETQYF. The CDR3 coding sequence is TGTGCCAGCATCCCTGGGGGCCAAGAAGAGACCCAGTACTTC. The full variable domain, with the rest looked up from reference TRBV28 and TRBJ2-5, is DVKVTQSSRYLVKRTGEKVFLECVQDMDHENMFWYRQDPGLGLRLIYFSYDVKMKEKGDIPEGYSVSREKKERFSLILESASTNQTSMYLCASIPGGQEETQYFGPGTRLLVL.

V gene TRBV20-1 combines with J gene TRBJ2-7, with D hard to call. The CDR3 runs to 9 residues. V was pared by 8 bases and J by 4 bases, with 6 bases between. Per germline, CDR1 DFQATT and CDR2 SNEGSKA (reference sequence). The CDR3 bases are TGCAGTTGGGGTTACGAGCAGTACTTC. Protein product: CSWGYEQYF.

The rearrangement joins TRBV7-9 to TRBJ2-4; D not resolved. The CDR3 extends over 14 amino acids. Germline CDR1 SEHNR, CDR2 FQNEAQ (reference sequence). The ends were cut back, 2 bases at V and 0 bases at J, with 5 bases in the middle. The CDR3 DNA is TGTGCCAGCAGCTTATCAATAGCCAAAAACATTCAGTACTTC. This translates into CASSLSIAKNIQYF.

The CDR3 nucleotides read TGTGCCACCGCAGGATCCTACGAGCAGTACTTC. Translated: CATAGSYEQYF. The V and J genes are TRBV24-1 and TRBJ2-7, with D unresolved. The CDR3 covers 11 residues. Germline CDR1 KGHDR, CDR2 SFDVKD. Deletions cut 9 bases from V and 1 base from J, with 6 bases between.

The CDR3 DNA reads as TGCGCCAGCAGGGAGGAGGGGGCGCTGGTTGAGCAGTTCTTC. This codes for CASREEGALVEQFF. The V call is TRBV5-1, the J call TRBJ2-1; a weak D match, TRBD1 (7 bases). In germline, CDR1 is SGHRS, CDR2 YFSETQ. This CDR3 is 14 amino acids long. Trimming stripped 5 bases from V and 9 bases from J, with 18 bases between.